This T cell receptor beta chain was found in a study of neoadjuvant nivolumab and ipilimumab in lung cancer. Study context: The combination arm added day-1 ipilimumab 1 mg/kg to nivolumab 3 mg/kg on days 1, 15, 29.

Using immunoSEQ multiplex PCR, the repertoire was profiled, and TCRdb retains in-frame clones only, with some absent. The table lists about 38,000 clones, roughly 87% of them singletons. Trimming took 1 base from V and 1 from J, leaving 16 bases between them. Germline CDR1 SGHNT, CDR2 YYREEE (reference sequence). This CDR3 comprises 17 residues. The V call is TRBV5-4, the J call TRBJ2-3; either TRBD1 or TRBD2 may supply D (5 bases each). Specimen: peripheral blood, collected before neoadjuvant nivolumab, alone or with ipilimumab. The clonotype was recovered from an adult with non-small cell lung cancer. The CDR3 bases are TGTGCCAGCAGCTTGTACGGGGTGGGACGGCGCACAGATACGCAGTATTTT. Amino acid sequence: CASSLYGVGRRTDTQYF.